This is a list of T cell receptor beta chains from one sample in a study of blood T cell repertoires in COVID-19. TCRdb keeps only in-frame clones here, not all; method: immunoSEQ multiplex PCR. The sample yields about 200,000 clones, 75% to 90% seen once. The sequencing sample was made of PBMCs or T cells enriched from blood (not recorded which). Source of these receptors: a young woman who had been exposed to COVID-19. Both conserved end residues are part of each CDR3. A D gene is named only where the DNA matches it firmly. Size values are once, few and many counts, or a class for expanded clones, and some rows have none.

clone_size j_call d_call v_call cdr3_nt cdr3_aa
. TRBJ1-6 TRBD1 TRBV30 TGTGCCTGGAGTGGCCGGGACAGGCCTTATTCGGCCCTCCACTTT CAWSGRDRPYSALHF
. TRBJ2-1 TRBD2 TRBV2 TGTGCCAGCAGAGCCGTGCCTGGGGTAGCGGGGGCCCCGTACTCCTACAATGAGCAGTTCTTC CASRAVPGVAGAPYSYNEQFF
. TRBJ2-3 . TRBV4-2 TGTGCCAGCAGCCAAGACCCCCCCGGCGGGGCTAGCACAGATACGCAGTATTTT CASSQDPPGGASTDTQYF
few TRBJ1-3 TRBD1 TRBV5-1 TGCGCCAGCAGTCTCGGGGGGACAGGGGCACACACCATATATTTT CASSLGGTGAHTIYF
. TRBJ2-7 TRBD1 TRBV9 TGTGCCAGCAGCTCAGGACAGGGGGTTAACGAGCAGTACTTC CASSSGQGVNEQYF
. TRBJ1-2 TRBD1 TRBV19 TGTGCCAGTAGTAGGGACAGGGTTAGTGTATATGGCTACACCTTC CASSRDRVSVYGYTF
. TRBJ1-5 . TRBV7-8 TGTGCCAGCAGCTTGACCAGGGTTTTTAGCAATCAGCCCCAGCATTTT CASSLTRVFSNQPQHF
. TRBJ2-3 . TRBV9 TGTGCCAGCAGCGTAGGGTTCCTATTCGCAGATACGCAGTATTTT CASSVGFLFADTQYF
. TRBJ2-4 TRBD1 TRBV5-1 TGCGCCAGCAGCCTCGGGACAGGGCGCGAGATAGCCAAAAACATTCAGTACTTC CASSLGTGREIAKNIQYF
. TRBJ1-1 . TRBV18 TGTGCCAGCTCACCGAATTCAATGGGACAGAACACTGAAGCTTTCTTT CASSPNSMGQNTEAFF
. TRBJ1-6 TRBD1 TRBV5-4 TGTGCCAGCAGCTACAGGGGGATGACAGGGAGCGGTACCCTAGGTTCACCCCTCCACTTT CASSYRGMTGSGTLGSPLHF
. TRBJ1-6 . TRBV28 TGTGCCAGCAGTACGGGGACATGGGCGATGTCACCCCTCCACTTT CASSTGTWAMSPLHF